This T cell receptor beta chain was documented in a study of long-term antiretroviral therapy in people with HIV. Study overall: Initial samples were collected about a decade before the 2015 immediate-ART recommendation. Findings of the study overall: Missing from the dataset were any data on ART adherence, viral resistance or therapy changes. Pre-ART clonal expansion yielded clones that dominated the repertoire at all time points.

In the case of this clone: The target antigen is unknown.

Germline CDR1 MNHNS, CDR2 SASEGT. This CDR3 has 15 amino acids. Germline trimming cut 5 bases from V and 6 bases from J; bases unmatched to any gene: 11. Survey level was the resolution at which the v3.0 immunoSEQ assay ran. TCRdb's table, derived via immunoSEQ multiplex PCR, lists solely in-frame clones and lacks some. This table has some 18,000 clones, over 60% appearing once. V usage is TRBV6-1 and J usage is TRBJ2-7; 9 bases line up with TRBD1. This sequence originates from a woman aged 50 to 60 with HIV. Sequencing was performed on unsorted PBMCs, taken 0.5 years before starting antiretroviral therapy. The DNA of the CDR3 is TGTGCCAGCAGTAAGGGGGGGACAGGGCTCGGCGAGCAGTACGTC. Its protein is CASSKGGTGLGEQYV.